This T cell receptor (beta chain) was recorded in a study of blood T cell repertoires in COVID-19. Clones were sequenced by immunoSEQ multiplex PCR, and TCRdb holds only the in-frame ones, with some missing. The sample lists 450,000 to 500,000 clones; more than 85% were seen once. This CDR3 region has 17 residues. Looked up from germline, CDR1 is SGHNT and CDR2 is YENEEA. V dropped 4 bases and J dropped 1 base, with 20 bases sitting between them. The sequence derives from a woman in her sixties who had recovered from COVID-19. J is TRBJ2-7 and V is TRBV11-3, with TRBD1 as a possible D gene (6 bases). Sequencing was performed on PBMCs or T cells enriched from blood (not recorded which). The DNA for the CDR3 is TGTGCCAGCAGCTCATCCGCGCCGTGGACAGTGTCCTACGAGCAGTACTTC. Translation gives CASSSSAPWTVSYEQYF.